A single T cell receptor (beta chain) is shown here with its context. Treatment specified: preoperative locoregional IRX-2 cytokine immunotherapy. Preoperative locoregional IRX-2 cytokine immunotherapy was tested in the phase Ib source study. This sample was taken from a study of preoperative IRX-2 immunotherapy in early breast cancer. Generated by immunoSEQ multiplex PCR, the TCRdb table keeps only in-frame clones and is missing some. This table has about 26,000 clones, around 90% appearing once. CDR1 is MRHNA and CDR2 is SNTAGT in the germline V gene. CDR3 length: 11 residues. The germline V and J ends were trimmed by 3 bases and 7 bases, with 5 bases remaining between them.

The material was obtained from a patient treated with IRX-2 immunotherapy. The sequence derives from a human donor with breast cancer. This sequence joins TRBV6-4 and TRBJ2-3, with D unclear. In nucleotides, the CDR3 is TGTGCCAGCAGTGAAGGGAATACGCAGTATTTT. Translation: CASSEGNTQYF.